The 2 T cell receptor beta chains below were found in one sample sequenced in a study of blood T cell repertoires in COVID-19. This table comes from immunoSEQ multiplex PCR, and its TCRdb copy is limited to in-frame clones, with some not included. The table lists some 35,000 clones, around nine tenths of them singletons. The sample was peripheral blood. The receptors shown here come from a man between 60 and 75 years old with active COVID-19.

The CDR3 protein is CASSPVATGTYSNQPQHF. CDR3 nucleotides: TGTGCCAGCAGTCCGGTGGCCACAGGAACCTATAGCAATCAGCCCCAGCATTTT. The chain joins TRBV6-6 to TRBJ1-5, with D possibly being TRBD1 (5 bases). The CDR3 length is 18 residues. The V end lost 5 bases, the J end lost 0 bases, and 20 bases lay between the germline ends. The germline V gene has CDR1 MNHNY and CDR2 SVGAGI (reference sequence).

This clone was seen only a few times. The chain uses TRBV27 and TRBJ1-2; 11 nucleotides line up with TRBD1. CDR3 size: 14 residues. With 5 bases clipped from V and 4 bases from J, the junction kept 3 bases outside the gene matches. CDR1 and CDR2 (germline): MNHEY, SMNVEV (reference sequence). The CDR3 protein is CASSGTGGPYGYTF. CDR3 bases: TGTGCCAGCAGTGGGACAGGGGGACCCTATGGCTACACCTTC.